The next 25 T cell receptor beta chains were all read from a single sample in a study of blood T cell repertoires in COVID-19. Here immunoSEQ multiplex PCR was the method, and the copy in TCRdb shows in-frame clones only, minus some. The data show about 320,000 clones, roughly 86% seen once. The sequenced sample was peripheral blood. The receptors derive from a woman in her forties or fifties with acute or convalescent COVID-19.

CDR3 bases: TGCGCCAGCACCCCGGGGGGCGGGAGGTTTGGCGAGCAGTACTTC. Its translation is CASTPGGGRFGEQYF. The chain couples TRBV5-1 to TRBJ2-7; 8 bases align to TRBD2. The CDR3 contains 15 residues. Per the germline V gene, CDR1 is SGHRS and CDR2 is YFSETQ. Germline trimming cut 6 bases from V and 6 bases from J; bases unmatched to any gene: 14.

This clone was detected only once. The sample carries other DNA sequences with the same CDR3. The chain has TRBV7-2 and TRBJ1-1; D is uncertain. V lost 2 bases and J lost 0, with 4 bases in between. The germline CDR1 and CDR2 sequences are SGHTA and FQGNSA. This CDR3 contains 13 residues. The CDR3 nucleotides are TGTGCCAGCAGCTTATATCTGAACACTGAAGCTTTCTTT. This translates into CASSLYLNTEAFF.

The CDR3 spells CASSQARLLQETQYF. The CDR3 DNA reads TGTGCCAGCAGCCAAGCTCGACTGCTCCAGGAGACCCAGTACTTC. V gene TRBV4-2 combines with J gene TRBJ2-5; D is undetermined. From germline, CDR1 is LGHNA and CDR2 YNFKEQ. Between the trimmed V and J ends, which lost 1 base and 5 bases, there was a span of 14 bases. The CDR3 consists of 15 residues.

This sequence joins TRBV29-1 and TRBJ1-4; D gene ambiguous. The CDR3 has 13 residues. The germline CDR1 and CDR2 sequences are SQVTM and ANQGSEA. Trimming removed 4 bases at V and 0 bases at J, with 6 bases between. The CDR3 DNA reads TGCAGCGTTGCCCGGGCAACTAATGAAAAACTGTTTTTT. It encodes CSVARATNEKLFF.

The rearrangement joins TRBV5-4 to TRBJ2-3; 10 bases align to TRBD2. The CDR3 totals 15 residues. The V gene end was trimmed by 5 bases and the J gene end by 4 bases; junction bases not matched to a gene: 7. In germline, CDR1 is SGHNT, CDR2 YYREEE (reference sequence). The CDR3 nucleotides read TGTGCCAGCAGACCCGGGACTAGCGCTTCAGATACGCAGTATTTT. Amino acid sequence: CASRPGTSASDTQYF. The variable domain in full, with the rest retrieved from reference TRBV5-4 and TRBJ2-3, is ETGVTQSPTHLIKTRGQQVTLRCSSQSGHNTVSWYQQALGQGPQFIFQYYREEENGRGNFPPRFSGLQFPNYSSELNVNALELDDSALYLCASRPGTSASDTQYFGPGTRLTVL.

This chain joins TRBV12-2 and TRBJ2-4; the tabulated D call, TRBD2, remains unverified against the DNA. TRBV12-2 is marked as a pseudogene. The CDR3 extends over 16 amino acids. The CDR3, as DNA: TGTGCAAGTCGTCCCGCCAAGGGGGGGTCCAAAAACATTCAGTACTTC. This sequence encodes CASRPAKGGSKNIQYF.

V is TRBV19 and J is TRBJ2-7, with 9 bases matching TRBD1. The V and J ends lost 1 base and 1 base, in that order; junction bases with no gene match: 5. CDR3 size: 16 residues. Germline V gives CDR1 LNHDA, CDR2 SQIVND (reference sequence). The CDR3 DNA follows: TGTGCCAGTAGTATAGGGCCGGGACAGGGATCCTACGAGCAGTACTTC. Translated: CASSIGPGQGSYEQYF.

The rearrangement links TRBV28 to TRBJ2-2; D call uncertain. The CDR3 spans 13 residues. The germline CDR1 and CDR2 sequences are MDHEN and SYDVKM. Between the trimmed V and J ends, which lost 5 bases and 6 bases, there was a span of 10 bases. CDR3 amino acids: CASSPRPAGELFF. The CDR3, as DNA: TGTGCCAGCAGTCCCAGGCCGGCCGGGGAGCTGTTTTTT.

Only a few counts were recorded for this clone. V and J are TRBV6-6 and TRBJ2-7, with D possibly TRBD1 on 5 matching bases. This CDR3 has 15 amino acids. Deletions cut 3 bases from V and 3 bases from J, with 15 bases between. In germline, CDR1 is MNHNY, CDR2 SVGAGI (reference sequence). CDR3 in DNA: TGTGCCAGCAGTTATGTAGGGTTCAGGGTCTACGAGCAGTACTTC. This encodes CASSYVGFRVYEQYF.

The chain has TRBV19 and TRBJ2-7; no definite D call. Per the germline V gene, CDR1 is LNHDA and CDR2 is SQIVND (reference sequence). V was trimmed by 0 bases and J by 1 base, leaving 13 bases between them. CDR3 length equals 16 residues. CDR3 DNA: TGTGCCAGTAGTATAGAGGGCAGGCGCCATTCCTACGAGCAGTACTTC. It codes for CASSIEGRRHSYEQYF.

CDR3 coding DNA: TGTGCCAGCAGTGATAGCTTTAATGAAAAACTGTTTTTT. Translation gives CASSDSFNEKLFF. This chain links TRBV2 with TRBJ1-4; D is unclear. Germline values: CDR1 SNHLY, CDR2 FYNNEI. V lost 3 bases, J lost 4 bases, and 6 bases lay in between. The CDR3 runs 13 residues.

The chain combines TRBV3-1 (or the pseudogene TRBV3-2) with TRBJ1-1, with a weak D call TRBD1 (6 bases). Germline V lookup: CDR1 LGHDT, CDR2 YNNKEL (reference sequence). V lost 9 bases and J lost 4, with 15 bases in between. This CDR3 is built from 13 residues. The CDR3 sequence is CASFREGGTEAFF. The CDR3 DNA is TGTGCCAGTTTCAGGGAGGGGGGCACTGAAGCTTTCTTT.

This chain uses TRBV19 with TRBJ1-5; weak D call: TRBD1 (5 bases). Per germline, CDR1 LNHDA and CDR2 SQIVND (reference sequence). Trimming removed 7 bases at V and 7 bases at J, with 17 bases between. The CDR3 is 14 residues long. CDR3 DNA sequence: TGTGCCAGTACCCTCAGTCGGGGGAACCAGCCCCAGCATTTT. It yields the protein CASTLSRGNQPQHF.

The V call is TRBV7-2, the J call TRBJ2-5; D unclear. CDR3 size: 15 residues. Trimming shortened V by 6 bases and J by 5 bases, and 19 bases separated the two germline ends. Looked up from germline, CDR1 is SGHTA and CDR2 is FQGNSA. This CDR3 reads CASRHRGEPPETQYF. The DNA for the CDR3 is TGTGCCAGCAGACACCGAGGCGAGCCCCCTGAGACCCAGTACTTC.

The chain combines TRBV7-9 with TRBJ2-7; TRBD2 aligns across 10 bases. The junction had 5 bases not matched to a gene; V was cut back by 1 base and J by 5 bases. The CDR3 is made up of 15 amino acids. CDR1 SEHNR and CDR2 FQNEAQ come from the germline V gene (reference sequence). The CDR3 here is CASSLVLLAGDEQYF. Written as DNA, the CDR3 is TGTGCCAGCAGCTTAGTTCTTCTAGCGGGAGACGAGCAGTACTTC.

The chain employs TRBV18 and TRBJ1-1; D perhaps matches TRBD1 (5 bases). This CDR3 is 14 amino acids long. Looked up from germline, CDR1 is KGHSH and CDR2 is LQKENI. V shed 2 bases and J shed 5 bases, with 12 bases lying between them. This chain's CDR3 is CASSPGRGITEAFF. DNA of the CDR3: TGTGCCAGCTCACCAGGGCGGGGGATTACTGAAGCTTTCTTT.

This clone was seen only once. The chain has TRBV5-1 and TRBJ1-1; the D gene is possibly TRBD1 (5 bases). Germline values: CDR1 SGHRS, CDR2 YFSETQ. CDR3 length: 14 residues. Trimming shortened V by 2 bases and J by 1 base, and 9 bases separated the two germline ends. The CDR3 bases are TGCGCCAGCAGCTTCGACAGACCGAACACTGAAGCTTTCTTT. Translation: CASSFDRPNTEAFF.

The chain recombines TRBV18 with TRBJ2-1, with a possible D match to TRBD2 (5 bases). Germline V gene lookup returns CDR1 KGHSH and CDR2 LQKENI. The CDR3 has 16 residues. V lost 3 bases, J lost 0 bases, and 12 bases lay in between. DNA for the CDR3: TGTGCCAGCTCACCTTTTACTAGGAGCTCCTACAATGAGCAGTTCTTC. Its protein product is CASSPFTRSSYNEQFF.

In regard to this clone: Other DNA sequences in the same sample also yield this CDR3. The chain is built from TRBV5-1 and TRBJ1-1; 7 bases are a match to TRBD1. The CDR3 is made up of 11 amino acids. The V gene's germline CDR1 is SGHRS and CDR2 YFSETQ. V was clipped by 4 bases and J by 8 bases; unmatched bases: 2. The CDR3 reads CASSLGQEAFF. In DNA, the CDR3 is TGCGCCAGCAGCCTGGGACAGGAAGCTTTCTTT.

This chain joins TRBV4-2 and TRBJ1-3; a possible D gene is TRBD1 (6 bases). Trimming took off 0 bases at V and 2 bases at J, with 14 bases between the two ends. Germline-derived CDR1 and CDR2 are LGHNA and YNFKEQ. The CDR3 has 17 residues. The CDR3 region has the DNA TGTGCCAGCAGCCAAGATCCGGGGGGCGCGGCTGGAAACACCATATATTTT. It yields the protein CASSQDPGGAAGNTIYF.

The chain has TRBV3-1 (or the pseudogene TRBV3-2) and TRBJ1-1; maybe TRBD1 (6 bases). This CDR3 is built from 12 residues. CDR1 LGHDT and CDR2 YNNKEL come from the germline V gene (reference sequence). V gave up 4 bases and J gave up 9 bases, with 12 bases separating them. This CDR3 reads CASSPAGTKAFF. DNA for the CDR3: TGTGCCAGCAGCCCTGCCGGGACAAAAGCTTTCTTT.

The chain has TRBV7-2 and TRBJ1-6, with 7 bases that match TRBD1. The CDR3 runs 16 residues. Trimming took 5 bases from V and 4 from J; bases not matched to a gene: 8. CDR1 and CDR2 from the germline V gene are SGHTA and FQGNSA. The CDR3, as DNA: TGTGCCAGCAGCACCCGGGGACAGCCTTATAATTCACCCCTCCACTTT. It encodes CASSTRGQPYNSPLHF.

The chain is built from TRBV5-1 and TRBJ2-2; maybe TRBD1 (5 bases). Trimming took 4 bases from V and 1 from J, leaving 11 bases between them. The CDR3 is made up of 15 amino acids. Germline-derived CDR1 and CDR2 are SGHRS and YFSETQ. The CDR3 spells CASSPGTGNTGELFF. The CDR3 region has the DNA TGCGCCAGCAGCCCCGGCACAGGGAACACCGGGGAGCTGTTTTTT.

V usage is TRBV3-1 (or the pseudogene TRBV3-2) and J usage is TRBJ2-2, with D maybe TRBD1 (5 bases). V gave up 2 bases and J gave up 0 bases, with 7 bases separating them. This CDR3 spans 15 amino acids. Germline assignment: CDR1 LGHDT and CDR2 YNNKEL (reference sequence). The CDR3 DNA reads TGTGCCAGCAGCCAAAGGGGTGCGAACACCGGGGAGCTGTTTTTT. Translating it yields CASSQRGANTGELFF.

The chain uses TRBV5-8 and TRBJ1-2; a possible D gene is TRBD1 (6 bases). Germline V gene data show CDR1 as SGHTS and CDR2 as YDEGEE. Trimming took off 4 bases at V and 10 bases at J, with 14 bases between the two ends. The CDR3 covers 12 residues. The CDR3 coding sequence is TGTGCCAGCAGCCCCGGGACATTAACCTACACCTTC. Amino acid sequence: CASSPGTLTYTF.